The 7 T cell receptor beta chains presented below share a single source sample, sequenced in a study of CD8+ T cells in alopecia areata. As for treatment: oral pan-JAK inhibitor, 5-10 mg twice daily. RNA, once extracted, was reverse transcribed into cDNA for use as the sequencing template. Clones were sequenced by immunoSEQ multiplex PCR, and TCRdb holds only the in-frame ones, with some missing. The data contain 110,000 to 150,000 clones, 45% to 60% of them singletons. Specimen: CD8+ T cells sorted from blood, collected at week 4, from a patient treated with tofacitinib. Source of these receptors: a human donor with alopecia areata.

In its sample, this clone was seen a few times. The gene calls are TRBV29-1 and TRBJ1-2, with D maybe TRBD1 (5 bases). V lost 5 bases to trimming and J lost 0 bases, with 10 bases between them. CDR1 is SQVTM, CDR2 ANQGSEA, per germline. The CDR3 covers 13 residues. CDR3: CSVRDGANYGYTF. The CDR3 bases are TGCAGCGTTCGGGACGGAGCTAACTATGGCTACACCTTC. The variable domain in full, with the rest retrieved from reference TRBV29-1 and TRBJ1-2, is SAVISQKPSRDICQRGTSLTIQCQVDSQVTMMFWYRQQPGQSLTLIATANQGSEATYESGFVIDKFPISRPNLTFSTLTVSNMSPEDSSIYLCSVRDGANYGYTFGSGTRLTVV.

This chain connects TRBV4-2 to TRBJ1-5, with unresolved D. This CDR3 region has 14 residues. V was clipped by 4 bases and J by 5 bases, with 12 bases between them. CDR1 is LGHNA, CDR2 YNFKEQ, per germline. The CDR3 DNA is TGTGCCAGCAGCCCCGGGATGGGCGATCAGCCCCAGCATTTT. It encodes CASSPGMGDQPQHF.

The chain combines TRBV15 with TRBJ1-2, with D perhaps TRBD1 (6 bases). This CDR3 region has 13 residues. V was trimmed by 5 bases and J by 4 bases, leaving 11 bases between them. From germline, CDR1 is LNHNV and CDR2 YYDKDF (reference sequence). CDR3 coding DNA: TGTGCCACCAGCGCGGACAGAGGCTATGGCTACACCTTC. The encoded protein is CATSADRGYGYTF.

J is TRBJ2-5 and V is TRBV5-1; D is perhaps TRBD2 (5 bases). The J call could be wrong; TRBJ2-7 is a better fit for the DNA end. Looked up from germline, CDR1 is SGHRS and CDR2 is YFSETQ. The CDR3 loop spans 14 amino acids. The DNA for the CDR3 is TGCGCCAGCACCACCTCCGAGGGCGGCTACGAGCAGTACTTC. Encoded protein: CASTTSEGGYEQYF.

The chain is built from TRBV13 and TRBJ1-2; weak D call: TRBD1 (5 bases). V was pared by 5 bases and J by 5 bases, with 27 bases between. Looked up from germline, CDR1 is PRHDT and CDR2 is FYEKMQ (reference sequence). CDR3 size: 18 residues. DNA of the CDR3: TGTGCCAGCAGCCTATCGGCGTTGGGCTCGACAGTCCCGTATGGCTACACCTTC. Protein sequence: CASSLSALGSTVPYGYTF.

This clone showed up just a few times. The rearrangement joins TRBV25-1 to TRBJ2-5; maybe TRBD1 (5 bases). Germline V gene data show CDR1 as MGHDK and CDR2 as SYGVNS. CDR3 length: 13 residues. The germline V and J ends were trimmed by 3 bases and 5 bases, with 10 bases remaining between them. For the CDR3, the DNA is TGTGCCAGCAGTGACCCAGGGTGGGAGACCCAGTACTTC. This translates into CASSDPGWETQYF.

The chain has TRBV9 and TRBJ1-2, with 10 bases lining up with TRBD1. CDR3 length: 16 amino acids. Germline lookup yields CDR1 SGDLS and CDR2 YYNGEE. With 4 bases clipped from V and 4 bases from J, the junction kept 10 bases outside the gene matches. The CDR3 spells CASSIAGGTGVYGYTF. Written as DNA, the CDR3 is TGTGCCAGCAGCATCGCTGGAGGGACAGGGGTCTATGGCTACACCTTC.